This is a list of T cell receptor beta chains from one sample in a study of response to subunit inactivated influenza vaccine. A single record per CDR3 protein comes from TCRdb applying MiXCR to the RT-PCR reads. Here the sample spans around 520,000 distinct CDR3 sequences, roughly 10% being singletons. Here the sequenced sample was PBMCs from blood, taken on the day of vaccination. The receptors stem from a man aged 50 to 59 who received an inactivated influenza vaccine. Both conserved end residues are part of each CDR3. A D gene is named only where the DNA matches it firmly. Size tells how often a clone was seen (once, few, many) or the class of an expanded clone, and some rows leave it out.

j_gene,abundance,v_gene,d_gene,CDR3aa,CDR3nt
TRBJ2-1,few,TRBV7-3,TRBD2,CASSLPAGTSLVNEQFF,TGTGCCAGCAGCTTACCCGCCGGGACTAGCCTCGTTAATGAGCAGTTCTTC
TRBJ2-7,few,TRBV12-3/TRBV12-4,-,CASSPSARLTGYEQYF,TGTGCCAGCAGTCCCTCCGCCAGGTTGACGGGTTACGAGCAGTACTTC
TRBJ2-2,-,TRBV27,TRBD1,CASSFGTGSGELFF,TGTGCCAGCAGTTTTGGGACAGGGTCCGGGGAGCTGTTTTTT
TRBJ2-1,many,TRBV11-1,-,CASSLSQFGVQFF,TGTGCCAGCAGCTTGTCGCAATTTGGGGTGCAGTTCTTC
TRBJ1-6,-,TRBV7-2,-,CASRPTVLTNSPLHF,TGTGCCAGCAGGCCGACGGTTTTAACAAATTCACCCCTCCACTTT
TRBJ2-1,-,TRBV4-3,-,CASSQEGRGGAYNEQFF,TGCGCCAGCAGCCAAGAAGGGAGGGGGGGGGCCTACAATGAGCAGTTCTTC
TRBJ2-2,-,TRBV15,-,CATSNPNTGELFF,TGTGCCACCAGCAACCCGAACACCGGGGAGCTGTTTTTT
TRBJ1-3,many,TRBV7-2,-,CASSLTGSNSGNTIYF,TGTGCCAGCAGCTTAACAGGGTCGAACTCTGGAAACACCATATATTTT
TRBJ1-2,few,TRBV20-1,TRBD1,CSASRDSYGYTF,TGCAGTGCTAGTCGGGACAGTTATGGCTACACCTTC
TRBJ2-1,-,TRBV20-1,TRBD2,CSAWRTSGSDEQFF,TGCAGTGCTTGGAGGACTAGCGGGAGTGATGAGCAGTTCTTC
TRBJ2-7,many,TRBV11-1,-,CASSLRGYSYEQYF,TGTGCCAGCAGCCTACGGGGCTACTCCTACGAGCAGTACTTC
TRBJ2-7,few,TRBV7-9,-,CASSEGPAVMGEQYF,TGTGCCAGCAGCGAAGGACCGGCCGTTATGGGCGAGCAGTACTTC
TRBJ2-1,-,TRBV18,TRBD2,CASSPLGLAGRSNEQFF,TGTGCCAGCTCACCTCTAGGACTAGCGGGAAGGTCGAATGAGCAGTTCTTC
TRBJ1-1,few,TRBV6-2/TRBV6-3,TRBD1,CASRPTGLGTEAFF,TGTGCCAGCAGACCGACAGGGTTGGGCACTGAAGCTTTCTTT
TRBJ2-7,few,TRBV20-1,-,CSASPPGVGYEQYF,TGCAGTGCTAGCCCGCCGGGGGTTGGTTACGAGCAGTACTTC
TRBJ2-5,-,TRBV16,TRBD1,CASSQTGAVETQYF,TGTGCCAGCAGCCAAACAGGGGCCGTAGAGACCCAGTACTTC
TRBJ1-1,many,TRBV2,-,CASSGFWQINTEAFF,TGTGCCAGCAGTGGGTTTTGGCAGATAAACACTGAAGCTTTCTTT
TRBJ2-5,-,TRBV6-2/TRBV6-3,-,CASSGQRQDTQYF,TGTGCCAGCAGCGGACAACGCCAAGATACCCAGTACTTC
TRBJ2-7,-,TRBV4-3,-,CASSQEGGKGWEQYF,TGCGCCAGCAGCCAAGAAGGCGGGAAGGGTTGGGAGCAGTACTTC
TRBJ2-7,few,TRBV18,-,CASSPTGLVYEQYF,TGTGCCAGCTCACCAACAGGGTTAGTGTACGAGCAGTACTTC
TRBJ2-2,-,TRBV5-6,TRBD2,CASSRLAGGPVTGELFF,TGTGCCAGCAGCCGCCTAGCGGGAGGGCCGGTCACCGGGGAGCTGTTTTTT